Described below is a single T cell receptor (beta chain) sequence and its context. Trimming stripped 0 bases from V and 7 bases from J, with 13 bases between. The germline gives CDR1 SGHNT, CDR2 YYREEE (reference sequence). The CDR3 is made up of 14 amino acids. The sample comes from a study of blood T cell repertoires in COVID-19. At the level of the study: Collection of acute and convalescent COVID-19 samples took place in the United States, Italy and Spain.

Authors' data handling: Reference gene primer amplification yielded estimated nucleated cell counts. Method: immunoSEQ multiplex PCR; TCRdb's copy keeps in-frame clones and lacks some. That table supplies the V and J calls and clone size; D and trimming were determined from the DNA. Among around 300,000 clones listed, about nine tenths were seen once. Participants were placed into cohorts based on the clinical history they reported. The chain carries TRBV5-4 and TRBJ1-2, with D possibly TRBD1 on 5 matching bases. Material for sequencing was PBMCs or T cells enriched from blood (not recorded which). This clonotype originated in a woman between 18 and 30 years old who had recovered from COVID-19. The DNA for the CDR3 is TGTGCCAGCAGCTTGGCCTCGGGGGGACCTGGCTACACCTTC. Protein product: CASSLASGGPGYTF.